The TCR beta chain under discussion was sequenced for a study of blood T cell repertoires in COVID-19. Study context: The cDNA or gDNA used as material had been derived from T cells, B-cell-depleted T cells, or PBMCs.

This CDR3 is built from 16 residues. V was clipped by 1 base and J by 6 bases; unmatched bases: 8. CDR1 and CDR2 from the germline V gene are SGHVS and FNYEAQ. Sequenced by immunoSEQ multiplex PCR; TCRdb stores in-frame clones only, minus some. The table has roughly 230,000 clones, 85% to 90% seen once. V and J are TRBV7-6 and TRBJ1-2; 10 bases align to TRBD1. This TCR came from a woman aged 35 to 49 who had recovered from COVID-19. Source material: peripheral blood. DNA for the CDR3: TGTGCCAGCAGCTTAGGGACACCCGGGACAGGGGATGGCTACACCTTC. Its protein is CASSLGTPGTGDGYTF.